These T cell receptor beta chains were read from a single sample in a study of T cells after posttransplantation cyclophosphamide. Assay: immunoSEQ multiplex PCR; the TCRdb copy retains only in-frame clones and omits some. Observed in the sample are 25,000 to 35,000 clones, none of them singletons. Material: PBMCs. These receptors came from a woman between 25 and 40 years old in good health and a related stem cell transplant donor. Each CDR3 is given with its conserved first and last residue. D genes are given only for firm matches. The size field is filled for only some rows; it gives once, few, many or a size class.

>TRBJ2-1|TRBV5-5|many|.
TGTGCCAGCAGCGCGTGGTCCTACAATGAGCAGTTCTTC
CASSAWSYNEQFF
>TRBJ2-5|TRBV25-1|.|TRBD2
TGTGCCAGCAGTGAAGGTAGCGGGGGGCAAGAGACCCAGTACTTC
CASSEGSGGQETQYF
>TRBJ2-1|TRBV6-5|many|.
TGTGCCAGCAGTCTCCCCGGGGGCAATGAGCAGTTCTTC
CASSLPGGNEQFF
>TRBJ2-5|TRBV12-3/TRBV12-4|.|TRBD2
TGTGCCAGCAGTTTAAGGGCAAGCGGGGTACAAGAGACCCAGTACTTC
CASSLRASGVQETQYF
>TRBJ2-1|TRBV6-5|many|.
TGTGCCAGCAGTTTACAGGGCTCTTACAATGAGCAGTTCTTC
CASSLQGSYNEQFF
>TRBJ2-1|TRBV30|many|.
TGTGCCTGGAGTGTACTTGGGGGCGGAGAGCAGTTCTTC
CAWSVLGGGEQFF
>TRBJ2-3|TRBV5-1|many|.
TGCGCCAGCAGCTTGGGAAACAGGGAAACGCAGTATTTT
CASSLGNRETQYF
>TRBJ2-1|TRBV10-3|many|.
TGTGCCATCAGTGAGGGGGACAGGGGCCAGCGGGGGGCGTGGAATGAGCAGTTCTTC
CAISEGDRGQRGAWNEQFF
>TRBJ2-2|TRBV5-1|many|TRBD1
TGCGCCAGCAGCGGACAGGGGATTAGAACCGGGGAGCTGTTTTTT
CASSGQGIRTGELFF
>TRBJ1-1|TRBV5-1|.|TRBD1
TGCGCCAGCAGGTCAGGGGGCTCGAGTGAAGCTTTCTTT
CASRSGGSSEAFF
>TRBJ2-3|TRBV5-4|many|.
TGTGCCAGCAGCTTGGAAGCGAACCCTAGCACAGATACGCAGTATTTT
CASSLEANPSTDTQYF
>TRBJ2-5|TRBV9|.|TRBD2
TGTGCCAGCAGCCCACTAGCGGGGGGGTACCAAGAGACCCAGTACTTC
CASSPLAGGYQETQYF
>TRBJ1-4|TRBV30|many|.
TGTGCCTGGAGTCGGGGGGGCGCCGCAAATGAAAAACTGTTTTTT
CAWSRGGAANEKLFF
>TRBJ1-1|TRBV12-3/TRBV12-4|many|TRBD1
TGTGCCAGCAGTTCCCCTAGGGCAGGGGGCTTACCTGAAGCTTTCTTT
CASSSPRAGGLPEAFF
>TRBJ1-6|TRBV19|few|TRBD1
TGTGCCAGTAGAGACAGGGAGTATTCACCCCTCCACTTT
CASRDREYSPLHF
>TRBJ2-2|TRBV30|few|TRBD2
TGTGCCTCTTCACACAGCGGGGGGTGGGCCGGGGAGCTGTTTTTT
CASSHSGGWAGELFF
>TRBJ1-2|TRBV28|many|.
TGTGCCAGCAGTTTATCATGGCAAGGCTATGGCTACACCTTC
CASSLSWQGYGYTF
>TRBJ2-3|TRBV11-2|.|TRBD1
TGTGCCAGCAGCTTAACAGGGGGGTCAGATACGCAGTATTTT
CASSLTGGSDTQYF
>TRBJ1-4|TRBV6-1|.|TRBD1
TGTGCCAGCAGTGAAACAAGACAGGGGGCTCGTGAAAAACTGTTTTTT
CASSETRQGAREKLFF
>TRBJ2-2|TRBV4-2|few|TRBD2
TGTGCCAGCAGCCAAGATGCGGGAGCGGGGGGGCCAACCGGGGAGCTGTTTTTT
CASSQDAGAGGPTGELFF
>TRBJ1-3|TRBV28|.|.
TGTGCCAGCAGTTCCCCCGGCGGGGTCGGAAACACCATATATTTT
CASSSPGGVGNTIYF
>TRBJ2-1|TRBV9|few|TRBD2
TGTGCCAGCAGCGCTCGACTAGCGGGGGTTCACAATGAGCAGTTCTTC
CASSARLAGVHNEQFF
>TRBJ1-6|TRBV2|many|TRBD1
TGTGCCAGCAGTGAATGGGACAGGGGGGATTCACCCCTCCACTTT
CASSEWDRGDSPLHF
>TRBJ2-3|TRBV19|many|.
TGTGCCAGCCGACAAGCCCCCAAGATAGCGCAGTATTTT
CASRQAPKIAQYF
>TRBJ1-1|TRBV28|many|TRBD1
TGTGCCAGCAGTTTATTCGGGACAGGGAAGGGTGCTGAAGCTTTCTTT
CASSLFGTGKGAEAFF
>TRBJ1-6|TRBV2|many|.
TGTGCCAGCAGAATCGGACGGGGGAATTCACCCCTCCACTTT
CASRIGRGNSPLHF
>TRBJ1-2|TRBV6-5|.|TRBD1
TGTGCCAGCAGTAGGGACAGGTTTCTGTCCACCTTC
CASSRDRFLSTF
>TRBJ2-7|TRBV27|many|.
TGTGCCAGCAGACCTAGGGGGGGTAACTCCTACGAGCAGTACTTC
CASRPRGGNSYEQYF
>TRBJ2-7|TRBV28|.|.
TGTGCCAGCAGCCTCCAAAGGGGTGTGGACGAGCAGTACTTC
CASSLQRGVDEQYF
>TRBJ2-7|TRBV11-2|.|.
TGTGCCAGCAGCTTAGATATGGGGCTAAGGGAGCAGTACTTC
CASSLDMGLREQYF
>TRBJ1-2|TRBV6-2/TRBV6-3|many|TRBD1
TGTGCCAGCAGTTACGCCGGCCCACAGGGGACTAACTATGGCTACACCTTC
CASSYAGPQGTNYGYTF
>TRBJ2-3|TRBV13|many|TRBD2
TGTGCCAGCAGCCCCCGGACTAGCGGGATCTCAGATACGCAGTATTTT
CASSPRTSGISDTQYF
>TRBJ2-3|TRBV7-2|few|.
TGTGCCAGCAGCCCACCTAGCGACACGCAGTATTTT
CASSPPSDTQYF
>TRBJ1-1|TRBV19|many|.
TGTGCCAGTAGTATAAGAGGGGCGAACACTGAAGCTTTCTTT
CASSIRGANTEAFF
>TRBJ2-3|TRBV5-4|few|TRBD2
TGTGCCAGCAGCTTGGCCGGGGCTAGCGGGGTTGGAGATACGCAGTATTTT
CASSLAGASGVGDTQYF
>TRBJ1-4|TRBV9|many|TRBD1
TGTGCCAGCAGCGTGGGACAGGGAGGAGAAAAACTGTTTTTT
CASSVGQGGEKLFF
>TRBJ1-1|TRBV7-9|many|.
TGTGCCAGCAGGGGTCAGGGTTCGGAGGCTTTCTTT
CASRGQGSEAFF
>TRBJ1-2|TRBV25-1|few|.
TGTGCCAGCAGCGATAGACAGTCTAACTATGGCTACACCTTC
CASSDRQSNYGYTF
>TRBJ1-6|TRBV6-5|many|.
TGTGCCAGCAGTTACGTAGGGGTCTCACCCCTCCACTTT
CASSYVGVSPLHF
>TRBJ2-5|TRBV7-6|.|TRBD2
TGTGCCAGCAGCGGGGGACTACGGAAAGAGACCCAGTACTTC
CASSGGLRKETQYF
>TRBJ1-4|TRBV19|many|.
TGTGCCAGCTGTTTGACAGCAACTAATGAAAAACTGTTTTTT
CASCLTATNEKLFF
>TRBJ2-3|TRBV12-3/TRBV12-4|few|TRBD2
TGTGCCAGCAGCCGCCGACTAGCGGGGGACAGCACAGATACGCAGTATTTT
CASSRRLAGDSTDTQYF
>TRBJ1-2|TRBV5-3|many|.
TGTGCCAGAAGCTGGGAGGACAGTGCGAACTATGGCTACACCTTC
CARSWEDSANYGYTF
>TRBJ2-7|TRBV12-3/TRBV12-4|many|TRBD1
TGTGCCAGCAGTTTTACCGGACAGGCGACTGAGCAGTACTTC
CASSFTGQATEQYF
>TRBJ1-2|TRBV2|many|.
TGTGCCAGCAGTGATCTTGCTGGGGACATCTATGGCTACACCTTC
CASSDLAGDIYGYTF
>TRBJ2-7|TRBV5-4|few|TRBD2
TGTGCCAGCAGCGGCTTAGCGGGGGGGCCAGCCGAGCAGTACTTC
CASSGLAGGPAEQYF
>TRBJ2-2|TRBV7-6|many|TRBD2
TGTGCCAGCAGCTTACCTAGCGGGGGGGCGAACACCGGGGAGCTGTTTTTT
CASSLPSGGANTGELFF
>TRBJ1-4|TRBV5-1|many|.
TGCGCCAGCAGCCCGGCATCAGGAGAACTGTTTTTT
CASSPASGELFF
>TRBJ1-1|TRBV5-1|.|.
TGCGCCAGCAGCTTGGTGCCCGGGGGGGGTGAAGCTTTCTTT
CASSLVPGGGEAFF
>TRBJ2-6|TRBV4-3|many|.
TGCGCCAGCAGCCAAGATCCAGACTCTGGGGCCAACGTCCTGACTTTC
CASSQDPDSGANVLTF
>TRBJ2-7|TRBV13|many|TRBD2
TGTGCCAGCAGCATCTCCGGGACTAGGAACGAGCAGTACTTC
CASSISGTRNEQYF
>TRBJ1-2|TRBV2|many|TRBD1
TGTGCCAGCAGTGGAGACAGGGTGCGCAATGGCTACACCTTC
CASSGDRVRNGYTF
>TRBJ1-5|TRBV19|few|.
TGTGCCAGTAGTATAGGTACAAATAGCAATCAGCCCCAGCATTTT
CASSIGTNSNQPQHF
>TRBJ1-5|TRBV2|many|.
TGTGCCAGCAGTGAAGCTCGGGGGGCCTCCCAGCCCCAGCATTTT
CASSEARGASQPQHF